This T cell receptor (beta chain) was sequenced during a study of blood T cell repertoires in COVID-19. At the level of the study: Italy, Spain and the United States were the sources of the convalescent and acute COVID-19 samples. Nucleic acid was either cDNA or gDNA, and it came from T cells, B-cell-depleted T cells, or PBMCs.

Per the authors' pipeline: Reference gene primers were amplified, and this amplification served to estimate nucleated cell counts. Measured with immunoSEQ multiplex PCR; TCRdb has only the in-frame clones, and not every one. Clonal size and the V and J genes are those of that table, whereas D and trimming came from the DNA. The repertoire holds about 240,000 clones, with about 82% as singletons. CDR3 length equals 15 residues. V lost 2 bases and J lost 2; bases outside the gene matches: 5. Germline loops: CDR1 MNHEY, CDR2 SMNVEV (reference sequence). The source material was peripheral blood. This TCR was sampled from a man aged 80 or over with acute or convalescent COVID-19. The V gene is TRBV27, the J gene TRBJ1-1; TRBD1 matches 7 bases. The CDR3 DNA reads TGTGCCAGCAGTTTAGGGACAGTAGCTAACACTGAAGCTTTCTTT. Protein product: CASSLGTVANTEAFF.